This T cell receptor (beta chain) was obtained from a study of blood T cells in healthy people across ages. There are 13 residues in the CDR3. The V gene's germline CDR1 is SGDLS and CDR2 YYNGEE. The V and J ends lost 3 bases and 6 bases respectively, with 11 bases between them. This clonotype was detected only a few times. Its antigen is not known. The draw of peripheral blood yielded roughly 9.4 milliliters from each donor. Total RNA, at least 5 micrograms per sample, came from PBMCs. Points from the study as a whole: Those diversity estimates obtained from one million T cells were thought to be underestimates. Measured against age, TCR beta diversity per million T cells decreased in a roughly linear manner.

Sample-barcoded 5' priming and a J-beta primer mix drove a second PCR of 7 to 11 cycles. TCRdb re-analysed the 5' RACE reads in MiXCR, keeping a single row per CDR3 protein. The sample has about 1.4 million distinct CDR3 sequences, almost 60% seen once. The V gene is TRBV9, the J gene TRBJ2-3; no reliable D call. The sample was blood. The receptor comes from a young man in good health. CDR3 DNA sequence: TGTGCCAGCAGCGCCCGGCCGTGGGATACGCAGTATTTT. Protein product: CASSARPWDTQYF. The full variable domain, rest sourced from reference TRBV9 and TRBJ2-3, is DSGVTQTPKHLITATGQRVTLRCSPRSGDLSVYWYQQSLDQGLQFLIQYYNGEERAKGNILERFSAQQFPDLHSELNLSSLELGDSALYFCASSARPWDTQYFGPGTRLTVL.